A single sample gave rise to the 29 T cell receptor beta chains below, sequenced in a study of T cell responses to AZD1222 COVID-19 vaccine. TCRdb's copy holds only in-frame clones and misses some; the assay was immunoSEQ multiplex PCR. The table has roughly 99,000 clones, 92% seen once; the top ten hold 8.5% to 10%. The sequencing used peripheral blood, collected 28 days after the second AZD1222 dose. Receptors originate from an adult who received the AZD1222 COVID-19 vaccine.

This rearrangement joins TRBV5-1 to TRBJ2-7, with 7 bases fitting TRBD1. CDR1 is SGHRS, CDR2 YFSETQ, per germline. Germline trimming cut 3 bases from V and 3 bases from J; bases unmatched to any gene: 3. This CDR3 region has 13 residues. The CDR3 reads CASSSTGNYEQYF. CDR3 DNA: TGCGCCAGCAGCTCGACAGGGAACTACGAGCAGTACTTC.

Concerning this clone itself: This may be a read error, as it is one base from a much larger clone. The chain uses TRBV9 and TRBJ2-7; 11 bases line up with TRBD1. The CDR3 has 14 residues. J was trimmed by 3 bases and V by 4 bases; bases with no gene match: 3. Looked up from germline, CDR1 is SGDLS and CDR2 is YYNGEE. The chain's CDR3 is CASSLGQGVYEQYF. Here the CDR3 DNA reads TGTGCCAGCAGCTTGGGACAGGGGGTCTACGAGCAGTACTTC.

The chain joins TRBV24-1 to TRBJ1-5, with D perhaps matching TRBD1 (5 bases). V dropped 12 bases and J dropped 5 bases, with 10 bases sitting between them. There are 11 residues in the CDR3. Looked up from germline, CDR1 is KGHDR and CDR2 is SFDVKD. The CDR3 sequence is CAPSGDQPQHF. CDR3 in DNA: TGTGCCCCCTCGGGGGATCAGCCCCAGCATTTT.

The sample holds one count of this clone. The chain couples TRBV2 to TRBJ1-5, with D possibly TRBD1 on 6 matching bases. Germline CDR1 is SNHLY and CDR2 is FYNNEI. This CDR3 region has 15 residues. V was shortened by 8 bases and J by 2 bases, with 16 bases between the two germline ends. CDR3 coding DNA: TGTGCCAGCCAGTGGGGGCAGGCTGGCAATCAGCCCCAGCATTTT. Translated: CASQWGQAGNQPQHF.

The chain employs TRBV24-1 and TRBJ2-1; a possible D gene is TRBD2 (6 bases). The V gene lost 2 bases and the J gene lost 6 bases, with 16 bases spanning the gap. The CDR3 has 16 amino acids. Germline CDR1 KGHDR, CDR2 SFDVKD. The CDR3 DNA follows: TGTGCCACCAGTGATTCCCCTAGCCTGGAGGGCAATGAGCAGTTCTTC. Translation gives CATSDSPSLEGNEQFF.

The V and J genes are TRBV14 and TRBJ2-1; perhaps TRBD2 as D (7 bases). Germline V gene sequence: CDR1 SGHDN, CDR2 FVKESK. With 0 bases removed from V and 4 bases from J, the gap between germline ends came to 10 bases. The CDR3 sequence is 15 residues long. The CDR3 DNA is TGTGCCAGCAGCCAAGACGGGGGGCAATACAATGAGCAGTTCTTC. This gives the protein CASSQDGGQYNEQFF.

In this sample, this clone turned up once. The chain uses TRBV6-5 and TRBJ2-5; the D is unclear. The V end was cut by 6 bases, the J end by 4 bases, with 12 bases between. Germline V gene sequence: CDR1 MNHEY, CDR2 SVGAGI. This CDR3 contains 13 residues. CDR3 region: CASSRTELETQYF. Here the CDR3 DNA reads TGTGCCAGCAGCCGCACCGAGCTAGAGACCCAGTACTTC.

Here the CDR3 reads CASSPREGKNIQYF. DNA for the CDR3: TGTGCCAGCAGCCCGAGGGAAGGCAAAAACATTCAGTACTTC. The V gene is TRBV5-6, the J gene TRBJ2-4; tentatively, D is TRBD2 (5 bases). In germline, CDR1 is SGHDT, CDR2 YYEEEE. CDR3 length: 14 residues. V lost 4 bases and J 3 bases, leaving 11 bases between the germline ends.

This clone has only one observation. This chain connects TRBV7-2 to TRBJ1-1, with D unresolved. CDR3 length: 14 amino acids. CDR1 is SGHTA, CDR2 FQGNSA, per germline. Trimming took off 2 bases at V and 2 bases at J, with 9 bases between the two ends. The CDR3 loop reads CASSLTGGNTEAFF. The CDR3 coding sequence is TGTGCCAGCAGCTTAACCGGCGGAAACACTGAAGCTTTCTTT.

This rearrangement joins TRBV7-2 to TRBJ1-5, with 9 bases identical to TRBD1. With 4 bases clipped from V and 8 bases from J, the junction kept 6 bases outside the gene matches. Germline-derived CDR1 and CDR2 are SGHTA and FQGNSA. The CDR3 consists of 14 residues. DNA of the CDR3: TGTGCCAGCAGCTCGGGACAGGGAACAAAGCCCCAGCATTTT. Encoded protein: CASSSGQGTKPQHF.

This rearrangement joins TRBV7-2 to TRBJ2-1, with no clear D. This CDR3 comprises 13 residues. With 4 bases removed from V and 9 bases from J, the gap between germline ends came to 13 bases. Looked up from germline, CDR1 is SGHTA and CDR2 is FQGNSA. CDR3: CASSSGPPGEQFF. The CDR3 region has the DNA TGTGCCAGCAGCTCGGGCCCCCCTGGTGAGCAGTTCTTC.

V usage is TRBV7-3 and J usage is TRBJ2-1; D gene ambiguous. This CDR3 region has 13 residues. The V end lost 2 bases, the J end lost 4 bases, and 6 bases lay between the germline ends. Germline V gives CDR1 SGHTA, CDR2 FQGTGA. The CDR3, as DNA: TGTGCCAGCAGCTTAGCGCCTTACAATGAGCAGTTCTTC. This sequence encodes CASSLAPYNEQFF.

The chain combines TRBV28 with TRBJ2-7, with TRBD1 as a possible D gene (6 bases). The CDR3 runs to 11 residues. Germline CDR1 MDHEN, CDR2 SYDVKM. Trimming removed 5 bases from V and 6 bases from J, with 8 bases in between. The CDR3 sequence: CASSLDSEQYF. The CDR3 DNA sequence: TGTGCCAGCAGTCTGGACAGCGAGCAGTACTTC.

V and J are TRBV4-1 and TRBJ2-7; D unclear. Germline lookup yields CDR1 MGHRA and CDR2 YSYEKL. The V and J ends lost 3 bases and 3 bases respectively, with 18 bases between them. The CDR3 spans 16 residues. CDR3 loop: CASSHHKTPALYEQYF. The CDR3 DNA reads TGCGCCAGCAGCCACCACAAAACACCAGCCCTCTACGAGCAGTACTTC.

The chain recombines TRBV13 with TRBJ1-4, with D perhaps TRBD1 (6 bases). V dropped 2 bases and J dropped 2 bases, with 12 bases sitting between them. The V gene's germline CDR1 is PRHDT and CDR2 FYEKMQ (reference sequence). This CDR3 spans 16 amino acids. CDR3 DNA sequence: TGTGCCAGCAGCTTACAGGGGCGGCAGACTAATGAAAAACTGTTTTTT. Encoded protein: CASSLQGRQTNEKLFF. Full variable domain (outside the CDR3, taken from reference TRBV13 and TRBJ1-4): AAGVIQSPRHLIKEKRETATLKCYPIPRHDTVYWYQQGPGQDPQFLISFYEKMQSDKGSIPDRFSAQQFSDYHSELNMSSLELGDSALYFCASSLQGRQTNEKLFFGSGTQLSVL.

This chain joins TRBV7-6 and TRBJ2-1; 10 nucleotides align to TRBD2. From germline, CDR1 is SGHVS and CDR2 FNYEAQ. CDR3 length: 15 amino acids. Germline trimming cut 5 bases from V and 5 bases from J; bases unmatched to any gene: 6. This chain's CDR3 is CASSQLAGIDNEQFF. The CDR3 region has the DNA TGTGCCAGCAGCCAACTAGCGGGAATCGACAATGAGCAGTTCTTC.

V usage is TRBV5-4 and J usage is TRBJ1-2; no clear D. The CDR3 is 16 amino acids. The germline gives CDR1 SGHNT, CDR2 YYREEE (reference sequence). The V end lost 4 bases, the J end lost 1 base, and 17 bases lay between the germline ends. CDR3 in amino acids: CASSTRGRIINYGYTF. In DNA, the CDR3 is TGTGCCAGCAGCACACGGGGTCGTATAATTAACTATGGCTACACCTTC.

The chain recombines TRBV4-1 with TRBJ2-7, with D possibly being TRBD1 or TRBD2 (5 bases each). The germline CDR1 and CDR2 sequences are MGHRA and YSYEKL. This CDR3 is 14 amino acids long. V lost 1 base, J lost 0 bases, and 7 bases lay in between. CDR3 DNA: TGCGCCAGCAGCCAAGGGGACCTCTCCTACGAGCAGTACTTC. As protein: CASSQGDLSYEQYF.

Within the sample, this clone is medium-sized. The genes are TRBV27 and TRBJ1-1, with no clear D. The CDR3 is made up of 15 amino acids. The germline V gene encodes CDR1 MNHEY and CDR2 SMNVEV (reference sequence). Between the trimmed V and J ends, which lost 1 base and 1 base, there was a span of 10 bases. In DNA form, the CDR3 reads TGTGCCAGCAGTTTATATTCGTCAGGGAACACTGAAGCTTTCTTT. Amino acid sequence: CASSLYSSGNTEAFF.

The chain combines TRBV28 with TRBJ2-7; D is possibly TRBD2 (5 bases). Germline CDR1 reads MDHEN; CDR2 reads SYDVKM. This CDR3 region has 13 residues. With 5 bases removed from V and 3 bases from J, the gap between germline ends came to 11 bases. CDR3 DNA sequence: TGTGCCAGCAGTCGAGGGTTGTACTACGAGCAGTACTTC. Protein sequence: CASSRGLYYEQYF.

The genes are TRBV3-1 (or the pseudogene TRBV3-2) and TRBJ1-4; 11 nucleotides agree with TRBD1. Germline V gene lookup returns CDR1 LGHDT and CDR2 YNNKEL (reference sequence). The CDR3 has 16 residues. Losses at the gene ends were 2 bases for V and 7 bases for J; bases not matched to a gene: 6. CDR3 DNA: TGTGCCAGCAGCCAACCCGGACAGGGGGCTTCTGAAAAACTGTTTTTT. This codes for CASSQPGQGASEKLFF.

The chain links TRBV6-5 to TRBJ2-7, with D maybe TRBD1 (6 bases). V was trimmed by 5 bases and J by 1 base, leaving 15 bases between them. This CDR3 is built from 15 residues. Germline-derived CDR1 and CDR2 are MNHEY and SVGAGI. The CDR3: CASSRDRRLSYEQYF. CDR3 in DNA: TGTGCCAGCAGTCGTGACAGGAGGTTGTCCTACGAGCAGTACTTC.

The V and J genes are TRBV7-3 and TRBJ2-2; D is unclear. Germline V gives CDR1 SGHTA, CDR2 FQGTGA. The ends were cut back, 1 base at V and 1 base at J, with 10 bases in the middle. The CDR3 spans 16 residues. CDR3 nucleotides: TGTGCCAGCAGCTTAATAGGCGGTTTGAACACCGGGGAGCTGTTTTTT. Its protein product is CASSLIGGLNTGELFF.

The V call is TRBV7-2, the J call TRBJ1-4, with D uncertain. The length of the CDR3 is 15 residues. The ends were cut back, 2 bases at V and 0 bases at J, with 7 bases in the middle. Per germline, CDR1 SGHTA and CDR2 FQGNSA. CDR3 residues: CASSLLGTTNEKLFF. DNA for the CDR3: TGTGCCAGCAGCTTACTGGGAACAACTAATGAAAAACTGTTTTTT.

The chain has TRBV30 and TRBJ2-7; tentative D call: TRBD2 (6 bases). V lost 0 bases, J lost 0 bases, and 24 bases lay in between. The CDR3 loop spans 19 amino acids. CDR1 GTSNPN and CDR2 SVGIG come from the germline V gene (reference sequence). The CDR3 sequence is CAWSVRLSGRKPSSYEQYF. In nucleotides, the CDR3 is TGTGCCTGGAGTGTGAGGCTATCGGGGAGGAAACCTAGCTCCTACGAGCAGTACTTC. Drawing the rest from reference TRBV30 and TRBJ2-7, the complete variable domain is SQTIHQWPATLVQPVGSPLSLECTVEGTSNPNLYWYRQAAGRGLQLLFYSVGIGQISSEVPQNLSASRPQDRQFILSSKKLLLSDSGFYLCAWSVRLSGRKPSSYEQYFGPGTRLTVT.

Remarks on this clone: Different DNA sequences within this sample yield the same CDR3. This CDR3 is CASSEARGYGYTF. As DNA, the CDR3 is TGTGCCAGCAGTGAAGCACGAGGGTATGGCTACACCTTC. The J gene is TRBJ1-2, the V gene TRBV6-1; D is unresolved. Germline V gene sequence: CDR1 MNHNS, CDR2 SASEGT. This CDR3 spans 13 amino acids. V was pared by 0 bases and J by 5 bases, with 7 bases between.

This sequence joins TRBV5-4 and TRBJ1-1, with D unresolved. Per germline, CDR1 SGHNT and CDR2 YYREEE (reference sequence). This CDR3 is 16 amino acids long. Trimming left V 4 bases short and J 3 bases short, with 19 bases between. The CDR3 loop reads CASSRPPLGVDTEAFF. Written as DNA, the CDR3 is TGTGCCAGCAGCCGTCCCCCCCTGGGAGTGGACACTGAAGCTTTCTTT.

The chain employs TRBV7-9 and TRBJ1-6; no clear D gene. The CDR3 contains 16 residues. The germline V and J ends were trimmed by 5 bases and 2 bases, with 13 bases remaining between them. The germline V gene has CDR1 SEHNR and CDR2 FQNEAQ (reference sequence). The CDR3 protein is CASSIIGDPYNSPLHF. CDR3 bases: TGTGCCAGCAGCATCATTGGGGATCCCTATAATTCACCCCTCCACTTT.

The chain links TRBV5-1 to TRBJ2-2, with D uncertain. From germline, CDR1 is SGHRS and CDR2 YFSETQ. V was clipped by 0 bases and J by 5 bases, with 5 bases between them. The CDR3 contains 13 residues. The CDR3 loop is CASSLAETGELFF. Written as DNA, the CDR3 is TGCGCCAGCAGCTTGGCTGAAACCGGGGAGCTGTTTTTT.